These 21 T cell receptor beta chains share one sample of origin, sequenced in a study of T cell changes during pregnancy in multiple sclerosis. Here immunoSEQ multiplex PCR was the method, and the copy in TCRdb shows in-frame clones only, minus some. The profile shows 75,000 to 95,000 clones, 93% of them singletons. The specimen was peripheral blood, collected in the second trimester of pregnancy. All receptors derive from a female donor with multiple sclerosis, enrolled in a pregnancy study.

The chain uses TRBV5-8 and TRBJ2-3; D is unclear. CDR1 is SGHTS and CDR2 is YDEGEE in the germline V gene. This CDR3 has 14 residues. Trimming took off 7 bases at V and 1 base at J, with 13 bases between the two ends. CDR3 sequence reads: CASPYTFGTDTQYF. DNA for the CDR3: TGTGCCAGCCCCTATACGTTCGGCACAGATACGCAGTATTTT.

The chain is built from TRBV20-1 and TRBJ1-1; D might be TRBD1 (5 bases). V lost 5 bases and J 11 bases, leaving 6 bases between the germline ends. Germline loops: CDR1 DFQATT, CDR2 SNEGSKA (reference sequence). This CDR3 has 8 residues. The CDR3 bases are TGCAGTGCTCCAGGGGCTTTCTTT. This encodes CSAPGAFF.

This sequence joins TRBV6-6 and TRBJ2-1; D possibly corresponds to TRBD1 (5 bases). CDR1 and CDR2 (germline): MNHNY, SVGAGI (reference sequence). The CDR3 totals 13 residues. V was shortened by 6 bases and J by 7 bases, with 13 bases between the two germline ends. The CDR3 DNA reads TGTGCCAGCAGCAATATGGGGCGGAATGAGCAGTTCTTC. It is translated as CASSNMGRNEQFF.

The gene calls are TRBV7-2 and TRBJ2-5; 7 bases line up with TRBD1. CDR3 length: 15 residues. Losses at the gene ends were 5 bases for V and 2 bases for J; bases not matched to a gene: 8. Per the germline V gene, CDR1 is SGHTA and CDR2 is FQGNSA. CDR3: CASSGGQTMQETQYF. In nucleotides, the CDR3 is TGTGCCAGCAGCGGGGGACAGACGATGCAAGAGACCCAGTACTTC.

DNA for the CDR3: TGTGCCAGCATCATAGGTGGGCTCGGGGCTGAAGCTTTCTTT. It specifies CASIIGGLGAEAFF. The J gene is TRBJ1-1, the V gene TRBV11-2; D unresolved. Trimming pared 7 bases from V and 6 bases from J, leaving 18 bases between. CDR1 is SGHAT, CDR2 FQNNGV, per germline. The CDR3 is 14 residues long.

The V call is TRBV7-2, the J call TRBJ2-7, with 7 bases identical to TRBD2. The V segment lost 5 bases and the J segment 0 bases; nucleotides outside the gene matches: 10. Germline V gene sequence: CDR1 SGHTA, CDR2 FQGNSA. CDR3 length: 16 residues. CDR3: CASSAVLSGDSYEQYF. As DNA, the CDR3 is TGTGCCAGCAGCGCCGTTTTGAGCGGGGACTCCTACGAGCAGTACTTC.

The gene calls are TRBV6-6 and TRBJ1-5; no clear D gene. Trimming removed 0 bases from V and 4 bases from J, with 10 bases in between. Germline CDR1 MNHNY, CDR2 SVGAGI (reference sequence). The CDR3 sequence is 15 residues long. CDR3 residues: CASSYSATENQPQHF. The DNA of the CDR3 is TGTGCCAGCAGTTACTCGGCCACCGAAAATCAGCCCCAGCATTTT.

The gene calls are TRBV4-1 and TRBJ2-2; 7 nucleotides line up with TRBD2. This CDR3 comprises 20 residues. The trim removed 2 bases at V and 4 bases at J, leaving 19 bases unmatched. Germline V lookup: CDR1 MGHRA, CDR2 YSYEKL. CDR3 nucleotides: TGCGCCAGCAGCCAACACACCCCGGGACTACAGGCCCGCGGCACCGGGGAGCTGTTTTTT. Its translation: CASSQHTPGLQARGTGELFF.

The chain joins TRBV21-1 to TRBJ1-5; whether TRBD1, the table's D call, matches the DNA was not checked. TRBV21-1 is a known pseudogene. The CDR3 is made up of 16 amino acids. The CDR3 reads CASSKAGQNSNQPQHF. DNA of the CDR3: TGTGCCAGCAGCAAAGCGGGACAGAATAGCAATCAGCCCCAGCATTTT.

The chain couples TRBV27 to TRBJ1-4, with D perhaps TRBD1 (5 bases). CDR1 and CDR2 from the germline V gene are MNHEY and SMNVEV (reference sequence). V was trimmed by 2 bases and J by 1 base, leaving 5 bases between them. This CDR3 comprises 14 residues. This CDR3 reads CASSLTGTNEKLFF. CDR3 sequence (DNA): TGTGCCAGCAGTTTAACAGGAACTAATGAAAAACTGTTTTTT.

The chain links TRBV4-1 to TRBJ1-2, with TRBD1 matching 8 bases. The CDR3 runs 15 residues. Per germline, CDR1 MGHRA and CDR2 YSYEKL. The V and J ends lost 6 bases and 3 bases, in that order; junction bases with no gene match: 9. The CDR3 protein is CASRTDRGDDYGYTF. In DNA form, the CDR3 reads TGCGCCAGCAGAACTGACAGGGGAGACGACTATGGCTACACCTTC.

This clone was seen many times. The genes are TRBV10-1 and TRBJ1-1; TRBD1 might be the D (5 bases). The length of the CDR3 is 13 residues. Trimming removed 2 bases at V and 3 bases at J, with 7 bases between. The germline V gene has CDR1 WNHNN and CDR2 SYGVQD (reference sequence). This CDR3 reads CASSEGDYTEAFF. The CDR3 coding sequence is TGCGCCAGCAGTGAGGGGGACTACACTGAAGCTTTCTTT.

The gene calls are TRBV19 and TRBJ2-1, with TRBD2 identical over 9 bases. Per germline, CDR1 LNHDA and CDR2 SQIVND (reference sequence). V lost 4 bases to trimming and J lost 3 bases; unmatched junction nucleotides: 4. This CDR3 is 15 amino acids long. The CDR3 loop reads CASSRTSDYYNEQFF. The CDR3 DNA is TGTGCCAGTAGTAGGACTAGCGATTACTACAATGAGCAGTTCTTC.

The rearrangement uses TRBV5-1 and TRBJ2-1, with 9 positions matching TRBD1. V dropped 4 bases and J dropped 8; count of bases not matched to a gene: 16. The length of the CDR3 is 17 residues. The germline CDR1 and CDR2 sequences are SGHRS and YFSETQ. The CDR3 region is CASSLDLDRGFSHEQFF. CDR3 nucleotides: TGCGCCAGCAGCCTGGACTTGGACAGGGGATTTTCCCATGAGCAGTTCTTC.

The chain is built from TRBV14 and TRBJ2-5; maybe TRBD1 (6 bases). The CDR3 spans 13 residues. In germline, CDR1 is SGHDN, CDR2 FVKESK. With 3 bases removed from V and 2 bases from J, the gap between germline ends came to 7 bases. DNA for the CDR3: TGTGCCAGCAGCCAGAGGGGGCAAGAGACCCAGTACTTC. Translated: CASSQRGQETQYF.

This chain uses TRBV7-9 with TRBJ1-2; TRBD1 aligns across 8 bases. The junction had 5 bases not matched to a gene; V was cut back by 7 bases and J by 4 bases. Germline values: CDR1 SEHNR, CDR2 FQNEAQ (reference sequence). The CDR3 loop spans 13 amino acids. CDR3 sequence (DNA): TGTGCCAGCACAGGGGGCGCAGGCTATGGCTACACCTTC. The encoded protein is CASTGGAGYGYTF.

V usage is TRBV27 and J usage is TRBJ1-5, with no clear D. CDR3 length: 15 residues. Germline V gene sequence: CDR1 MNHEY, CDR2 SMNVEV (reference sequence). Trimming removed 4 bases at V and 0 bases at J, with 10 bases between. CDR3 in DNA: TGTGCCAGCAGTTGGGCGAGTAATAGCAATCAGCCCCAGCATTTT. It encodes CASSWASNSNQPQHF.

On this clone: An end of the junction differs from the germline gene, which may be a read error. For the CDR3, the DNA is TGTGCCAGCAGCGAAGGAGGGACAGCAAATCCATTTGGCTACACCTTC. Translated, it gives CASSEGGTANPFGYTF. This sequence joins TRBV6-1 and TRBJ1-2; 7 bases align to TRBD1. The germline gives CDR1 MNHNS, CDR2 SASEGT. The CDR3 extends over 16 amino acids.

The CDR3 DNA follows: TGCGCCAGCAGCCCCCGACAGGGACAGCCTGGAAACACCATATATTTT. Its translation: CASSPRQGQPGNTIYF. J is TRBJ1-3 and V is TRBV5-1; 7 bases fit TRBD1. The CDR3 is made up of 16 amino acids. The germline V gene has CDR1 SGHRS and CDR2 YFSETQ. Germline trimming cut 4 bases from V and 2 bases from J; bases unmatched to any gene: 9.

The gene calls are TRBV19 and TRBJ2-5; tentatively, D is TRBD2 (6 bases). CDR1 LNHDA and CDR2 SQIVND come from the germline V gene (reference sequence). The CDR3 loop spans 14 amino acids. Between the trimmed V and J ends, which lost 8 bases and 2 bases, there was a span of 15 bases. The CDR3 region has the DNA TGTGCCAGTGGAGGCGGCGGGGATCAAGAGACCCAGTACTTC. Translation gives CASGGGGDQETQYF.

The rearrangement joins TRBV5-1 to TRBJ2-1; 9 bases align to TRBD2. CDR3 length: 19 residues. Germline-derived CDR1 and CDR2 are SGHRS and YFSETQ. The V gene end was trimmed by 1 base and the J gene end by 5 bases; junction bases not matched to a gene: 16. CDR3 in amino acids: CASSLLGGRLAGQHNEQFF. DNA of the CDR3: TGCGCCAGCAGCTTGTTAGGGGGCAGGCTAGCGGGGCAACACAATGAGCAGTTCTTC.